Presented here are 26 T cell receptor beta chains from one specimen sequenced in a study of blood T cells in healthy people across ages. With a J-beta primer mix and a sample-barcoded 5' primer, a second PCR ran about 7 to 12 cycles. TCRdb used MiXCR to reprocess the 5' RACE reads, holding one entry per CDR3 protein. This sample has 600,000 to 850,000 distinct CDR3 sequences, with approximately 25% found just once. This same sample was also taken into another study, of T cells of mothers and their children.

The sample consisted of blood. Receptors were obtained from a boy aged 5-17 years in good health.

The CDR3 is CASSPPWTPLYNEQFF. CDR3 coding DNA: TGTGCCAGCAGCCCACCCTGGACGCCACTCTACAATGAGCAGTTCTTC. The rearrangement uses TRBV5-6 and TRBJ2-1; D uncertain. CDR3 size: 16 residues. Trimming stripped 4 bases from V and 3 bases from J, with 17 bases between. Germline V gene lookup returns CDR1 SGHDT and CDR2 YYEEEE. The complete variable domain, with remaining parts taken from reference TRBV5-6 and TRBJ2-1, reads DAGVTQSPTHLIKTRGQQVTLRCSPKSGHDTVSWYQQALGQGPQFIFQYYEEEERQRGNFPDRFSGHQFPNYSSELNVNALLLGDSALYLCASSPPWTPLYNEQFFGPGTRLTVL.

Details on this clonotype: A read error may produce the germline difference seen at one junction end. The chain uses TRBV7-2 and TRBJ2-1; 9 bases are a match to TRBD2. The closer fit of TRBJ2-7 to the DNA end suggests the J call may be wrong. Germline V lookup: CDR1 SGHTA, CDR2 FQGNSA. CDR3 length: 15 amino acids. CDR3 residues: CASSFPSAGGYEQYF. In DNA form, the CDR3 reads TGTGCCAGCAGCTTCCCGTCCGCGGGAGGGTACGAACAGTACTTC.

The rearrangement uses TRBV20-1 and TRBJ2-5, with 10 bases that match TRBD2. The V gene's germline CDR1 is DFQATT and CDR2 SNEGSKA (reference sequence). V lost 6 bases, J lost 5 bases, and 6 bases stayed unmatched. CDR3 size: 13 residues. This CDR3 reads CSALLAGIETQYF. The CDR3 DNA follows: TGCAGTGCACTACTAGCGGGAATTGAGACCCAGTACTTC.

This clonotype was counted only a few times. V usage is TRBV11-2 and J usage is TRBJ2-1; TRBD1 aligns across 8 bases. From germline, CDR1 is SGHAT and CDR2 FQNNGV. CDR3 length: 17 amino acids. V gave up 1 base and J gave up 0 bases; unmatched junction bases: 5. For the CDR3, the DNA is TGTGCCAGCAGCTTAGCAGGGGGCGGTCGCTCCTACAATGAGCAGTTCTTC. Translated: CASSLAGGGRSYNEQFF. Drawing the rest from reference TRBV11-2 and TRBJ2-1, the complete variable domain is EAGVAQSPRYKIIEKRQSVAFWCNPISGHATLYWYQQILGQGPKLLIQFQNNGVVDDSQLPKDRFSAERLKGVDSTLKIQPAKLEDSAVYLCASSLAGGGRSYNEQFFGPGTRLTVL.

This rearrangement joins TRBV5-1 to TRBJ1-6; 9 positions agree with TRBD1. This CDR3 comprises 14 residues. Per the germline V gene, CDR1 is SGHRS and CDR2 is YFSETQ. Unmatched junction bases numbered 4, after V lost 4 bases and J lost 8 bases. The CDR3 DNA reads TGCGCCAGCAGCCACCGGGACAGGGATTCACCCCTCCACTTT. It encodes CASSHRDRDSPLHF.

In this sample, this clonotype turned up many times. The V call is TRBV6-5, the J call TRBJ2-2; TRBD2 might be the D (5 bases). Germline CDR1 MNHEY, CDR2 SVGAGI. The CDR3 length is 17 residues. V shed 4 bases and J shed 2 bases, with 17 bases lying between them. The CDR3 region is CASSSPLGEGNTGELFF. The CDR3 coding sequence is TGTGCCAGCAGTTCCCCTTTGGGAGAGGGTAACACCGGGGAGCTGTTTTTT.

The chain couples TRBV6-6 to TRBJ2-7; D may match TRBD1 or TRBD2 (5 bases each). Germline values: CDR1 MNHNY, CDR2 SVGAGI (reference sequence). V lost 0 bases and J 2 bases, leaving 8 bases between the germline ends. The CDR3 is 14 residues long. This CDR3 reads CASSYSGGPYEQYF. Written as DNA, the CDR3 is TGTGCCAGCAGTTACTCTGGGGGTCCCTACGAGCAGTACTTC.

The V gene is TRBV20-1, the J gene TRBJ2-4, with D maybe TRBD2 (5 bases). CDR3 length equals 15 residues. V lost 0 bases and J lost 4, with 13 bases in between. Per the germline V gene, CDR1 is DFQATT and CDR2 is SNEGSKA (reference sequence). The DNA of the CDR3 is TGCAGTGCTAGAGATACGGGAAACCCTAAAAACATTCAGTACTTC. Amino acids: CSARDTGNPKNIQYF.

This clonotype turned up a few times. V and J are TRBV5-1 and TRBJ2-5; 12 nucleotides align to TRBD1. The V gene end was trimmed by 3 bases and the J gene end by 5 bases; junction bases not matched to a gene: 5. The CDR3 spans 15 residues. CDR1 and CDR2 from the germline V gene are SGHRS and YFSETQ. CDR3 DNA: TGCGCCAGCAGCTGGGGACAGGGGGCCCCGGAGACCCAGTACTTC. It specifies CASSWGQGAPETQYF.

The V call is TRBV4-1, the J call TRBJ1-5, with D uncertain. The CDR3 runs 14 residues. Germline-derived CDR1 and CDR2 are MGHRA and YSYEKL. V was trimmed by 5 bases and J by 6 bases, leaving 14 bases between them. The CDR3 DNA sequence: TGCGCCAGCAGCAGACTGGACGGACGTCAGCCCCAGCATTTT. The encoded protein is CASSRLDGRQPQHF.

The table lists this clonotype with a few counts. The chain uses TRBV11-2 and TRBJ2-1; 7 bases line up with TRBD2. In germline, CDR1 is SGHAT, CDR2 FQNNGV. Germline trimming cut 1 base from V and 10 bases from J; bases unmatched to any gene: 13. The CDR3 runs 16 residues. The CDR3 region has the DNA TGTGCCAGCAGCTTAGTCCCCCGGGAGGACCTTAGAGAGCAGTTCTTC. Translation gives CASSLVPREDLREQFF.

The count of this clonotype is one. One end of the junction varies from germline; a read error may be responsible. The J gene is TRBJ2-5, the V gene TRBV6-2 or TRBV6-3; 10 nucleotides align to TRBD2. Near its end, the DNA agrees better with TRBJ2-1, so the J call may be wrong. The CDR3 totals 16 residues. Germline values: CDR1 MNHEY, CDR2 SVGEGT. CDR3 protein: CASSYFLAGAHNEQFF. CDR3 DNA sequence: TGTGCCAGTAGTTACTTTCTAGCGGGAGCTCACAATGAGCAGTTCTTC.

This clonotype was seen a handful of times. This rearrangement joins TRBV28 to TRBJ1-1; unclear D gene. CDR3 length: 14 residues. The V gene's germline CDR1 is MDHEN and CDR2 SYDVKM. V dropped 6 bases and J dropped 7 bases, with 18 bases sitting between them. DNA for the CDR3: TGTGCCAGCAGCCCTCAGGCCGGCGTTAGTGAAGCTTTCTTT. Translation: CASSPQAGVSEAFF.

This clonotype was counted between two and nine times. V is TRBV20-1 and J is TRBJ2-7, with 12 bases fitting TRBD2. The CDR3 spans 16 residues. The germline V gene has CDR1 DFQATT and CDR2 SNEGSKA (reference sequence). The trim removed 3 bases at V and 4 bases at J, leaving 10 bases unmatched. In DNA form, the CDR3 reads TGCAGTGCTAGTCCGAGACTAGCGGGGGACTTATACGAGCAGTACTTC. Its protein is CSASPRLAGDLYEQYF.

The chain is built from TRBV11-2 and TRBJ2-3; 14 bases map to TRBD2. This CDR3 is 15 amino acids long. V trimming: 4 bases; J trimming: 5 bases; junction bases outside the gene matches: 2. Germline V gene lookup returns CDR1 SGHAT and CDR2 FQNNGV. The CDR3 DNA reads TGTGCCAGCAGCTACGGACTAGCGGGAGGAGATACGCAGTATTTT. Translating it yields CASSYGLAGGDTQYF.

This chain links TRBV15 with TRBJ2-1; D is uncertain. The CDR3 length is 14 residues. Germline-derived CDR1 and CDR2 are LNHNV and YYDKDF (reference sequence). Trimming pared 2 bases from V and 6 bases from J, leaving 11 bases between. For the CDR3, the DNA is TGTGCCACCAGCAGACACCTCACGGCCAATGAGCAGTTCTTC. This gives the protein CATSRHLTANEQFF.

V gene TRBV9 combines with J gene TRBJ2-5; D remains ambiguous. Trimming shortened V by 7 bases and J by 1 base, and 11 bases separated the two germline ends. CDR3 size: 13 residues. Germline CDR1 and CDR2: SGDLS and YYNGEE. CDR3 DNA: TGTGCCAGCGGTTCGGGCGGCCAAGAGACCCAGTACTTC. Its translation is CASGSGGQETQYF.

The chain couples TRBV18 to TRBJ2-5; D unresolved. This CDR3 comprises 17 residues. Trimming pared 4 bases from V and 2 bases from J, leaving 20 bases between. Germline V CDR1 and CDR2: KGHSH, LQKENI. This CDR3 is CASSQFVGMAEQETQYF. The CDR3 nucleotides are TGTGCCAGCTCACAATTTGTGGGCATGGCAGAACAAGAGACCCAGTACTTC.

The chain uses TRBV5-1 and TRBJ2-6; a possible D gene is TRBD1 (5 bases). Trimming left V 4 bases short and J 0 bases short, with 17 bases between. The germline V gene encodes CDR1 SGHRS and CDR2 YFSETQ. This CDR3 has 18 amino acids. For the CDR3, the DNA is TGCGCCAGCAGCCCCAGGGTCGCTGCCGCCTCTGGGGCCAACGTCCTGACTTTC. This translates into CASSPRVAAASGANVLTF.

The V call is TRBV7-2, the J call TRBJ2-2, with D uncertain. Trimming cost V 5 bases and J 2 bases, with 12 bases left between them. Germline V CDR1 and CDR2: SGHTA, FQGNSA. The CDR3 consists of 15 residues. The CDR3, as DNA: TGTGCCAGCAGCCATGCGGCCACCAACACCGGGGAGCTGTTTTTT. Protein product: CASSHAATNTGELFF. The full variable domain, with the rest looked up from reference TRBV7-2 and TRBJ2-2, is GAGVSQSPSNKVTEKGKDVELRCDPISGHTALYWYRQSLGQGLEFLIYFQGNSAPDKSGLPSDRFSAERTGGSVSTLTIQRTQQEDSAVYLCASSHAATNTGELFFGEGSRLTVL.

This clonotype came up a few times. This sequence joins TRBV4-1 and TRBJ2-5; D unresolved. Near its end, the DNA agrees better with TRBJ2-1, so the J call may be wrong. Germline-derived CDR1 and CDR2 are MGHRA and YSYEKL. This CDR3 contains 12 residues. The CDR3 loop reads CASSQAMGEQFF. The CDR3 DNA follows: TGCGCCAGCAGCCAAGCTATGGGTGAGCAGTTCTTC.

The chain links TRBV6-6 to TRBJ1-1, with unresolved D. V dropped 10 bases and J dropped 3 bases, with 15 bases sitting between them. The germline CDR1 and CDR2 sequences are MNHNY and SVGAGI (reference sequence). CDR3 length equals 13 residues. Here the CDR3 reads CATGSDLDTEAFF. For the CDR3, the DNA is TGTGCCACCGGTTCGGATTTGGACACTGAAGCTTTCTTT.

This clonotype was counted only a few times. The chain carries TRBV12-5 and TRBJ1-5; D is undetermined. CDR3 length: 13 residues. Germline V CDR1 and CDR2: LGHNT, FRNRAP. Trimming stripped 3 bases from V and 5 bases from J, with 8 bases between. The CDR3 loop is CASGFREDQPQHF. CDR3 coding DNA: TGTGCTAGTGGTTTCAGAGAGGATCAGCCCCAGCATTTT.

The V and J genes are TRBV19 and TRBJ1-2, with TRBD1 matching 7 bases. The CDR3 covers 14 residues. V was pared by 2 bases and J by 4 bases, with 4 bases of the junction left unmatched. CDR1 is LNHDA, CDR2 SQIVND, per germline (reference sequence). CDR3 amino acids: CASSIKTGPYGYTF. CDR3 DNA: TGTGCCAGTAGTATAAAGACAGGGCCCTATGGCTACACCTTC.

This clonotype was seen a few times. The CDR3 DNA sequence: TGTGCCAGCAGTTTGGTAGGAGCAACGCGGTACGAGCAGTACTTC. It codes for CASSLVGATRYEQYF. This chain links TRBV28 with TRBJ2-7; D gene ambiguous. CDR1 is MDHEN, CDR2 SYDVKM, per germline. This CDR3 is 15 amino acids long. V shed 3 bases and J shed 4 bases, with 16 bases lying between them.

This clonotype was detected only a few times. The chain has TRBV20-1 and TRBJ2-5, with 11 positions matching TRBD2. Germline CDR1 and CDR2: DFQATT and SNEGSKA (reference sequence). This CDR3 spans 12 amino acids. With 7 bases clipped from V and 5 bases from J, the junction kept 3 bases outside the gene matches. The CDR3 sequence is CSGGLAGETQYF. The DNA of the CDR3 is TGCAGTGGTGGACTAGCGGGCGAGACCCAGTACTTC.